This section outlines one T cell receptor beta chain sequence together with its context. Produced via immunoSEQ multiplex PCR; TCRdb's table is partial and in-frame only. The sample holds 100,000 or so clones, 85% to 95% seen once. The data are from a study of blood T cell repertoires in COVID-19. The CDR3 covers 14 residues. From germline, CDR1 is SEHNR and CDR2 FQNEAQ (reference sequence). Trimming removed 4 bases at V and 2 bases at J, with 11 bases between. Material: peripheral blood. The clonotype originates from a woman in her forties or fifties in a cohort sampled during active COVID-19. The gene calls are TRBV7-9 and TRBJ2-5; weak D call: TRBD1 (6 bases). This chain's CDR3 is CASSSRTAQETQYF. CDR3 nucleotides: TGTGCCAGCAGCTCCAGGACAGCGCAAGAGACCCAGTACTTC.